The next 12 T cell receptor beta chains were all read from a single sample in a study of T cell responses to AZD1222 COVID-19 vaccine. Some clones are missing from TCRdb's copy, which holds only in-frame ones; the method was immunoSEQ multiplex PCR. The repertoire holds 95,000 or so clones, with more than 85% as singletons. The sequences come from peripheral blood, collected 28 days after the second AZD1222 dose. The origin of the receptors is an adult who received the AZD1222 COVID-19 vaccine.

The chain is built from TRBV20-1 and TRBJ1-6, with TRBD1 identical over 8 bases. V trimming: 3 bases; J trimming: 5 bases; junction bases outside the gene matches: 6. The CDR3 contains 15 residues. Looked up from germline, CDR1 is DFQATT and CDR2 is SNEGSKA (reference sequence). The CDR3 here is CSASTHRGNNSPLHF. DNA for the CDR3: TGCAGTGCTAGTACTCACAGGGGGAATAATTCACCCCTCCACTTT.

The chain carries TRBV19 and TRBJ1-5; no clear D gene. The CDR3 covers 14 residues. V lost 5 bases, J lost 3 bases, and 11 bases lay in between. CDR1 is LNHDA and CDR2 is SQIVND in the germline V gene (reference sequence). The CDR3 region is CASSSGGLNQPQHF. DNA for the CDR3: TGTGCCAGTAGTTCGGGCGGGCTCAATCAGCCCCAGCATTTT.

This chain connects TRBV28 to TRBJ1-2; D uncertain. V shed 4 bases and J shed 1 base, with 7 bases lying between them. This CDR3 contains 13 residues. Germline CDR1 and CDR2: MDHEN and SYDVKM. The CDR3 DNA reads TGTGCCAGCAGTTCCGGGGTTAACTATGGCTACACCTTC. It translates to CASSSGVNYGYTF.

The J gene is TRBJ2-7, the V gene TRBV19; D gene uncertain. Trimming removed 3 bases at V and 4 bases at J, with 10 bases between. The CDR3 is made up of 13 amino acids. Germline CDR1 is LNHDA and CDR2 is SQIVND (reference sequence). The CDR3 is CASSINYGYEQYF. The CDR3 DNA follows: TGTGCCAGTAGTATTAATTACGGATACGAGCAGTACTTC.

This chain uses TRBV28 with TRBJ1-4; D call uncertain. Trimming stripped 3 bases from V and 1 base from J, with 12 bases between. The germline gives CDR1 MDHEN, CDR2 SYDVKM. The CDR3 totals 16 residues. CDR3 region: CASSLMLSGTNEKLFF. The CDR3 DNA follows: TGTGCCAGCAGTTTGATGTTGTCGGGAACTAATGAAAAACTGTTTTTT.

V and J are TRBV12-3 or TRBV12-4 and TRBJ1-1; D remains ambiguous. The CDR3 extends over 13 amino acids. V lost 10 bases and J 4 bases, leaving 16 bases between the germline ends. CDR3 bases: TGTGCCAACCTGATACCCGGCGGCACTGAAGCTTTCTTT. Translating it yields CANLIPGGTEAFF.

The V call is TRBV2, the J call TRBJ1-5, with 7 nucleotides matching TRBD1. The CDR3 length is 15 residues. The J segment lost 11 bases and the V segment lost 3 bases, leaving 13 bases of the junction unmatched. CDR1 and CDR2 (germline): SNHLY, FYNNEI. The DNA for the CDR3 is TGTGCCAGCAGTGAGGTACAGGGGCCCTCTGTGGCCCAGCATTTT. Its protein is CASSEVQGPSVAQHF.

The J gene is TRBJ1-4, the V gene TRBV28; D not resolved. This CDR3 contains 16 residues. The V end was cut by 6 bases, the J end by 8 bases, with 22 bases between. Germline lookup yields CDR1 MDHEN and CDR2 SYDVKM. CDR3 in amino acids: CASRSPPGSGREKLFF. The CDR3 region has the DNA TGTGCCAGCAGGTCCCCCCCCGGCAGCGGAAGGGAAAAACTGTTTTTT.

The chain carries TRBV6-5 and TRBJ2-7; D is perhaps TRBD2 (5 bases). CDR3 size: 15 residues. Germline V gives CDR1 MNHEY, CDR2 SVGAGI. The ends were cut back, 4 bases at V and 3 bases at J, with 16 bases in the middle. For the CDR3, the DNA is TGTGCCAGCAGTTCCCTAGCTTCTCGCGGCTACGAGCAGTACTTC. This gives the protein CASSSLASRGYEQYF.

This clone came up once. This sequence joins TRBV5-8 and TRBJ2-2; 8 positions match TRBD1. CDR1 SGHTS and CDR2 YDEGEE come from the germline V gene. Trimming at V came to 4 bases and at J to 2 bases, leaving 7 bases not matched to a gene. The CDR3 consists of 16 residues. As DNA, the CDR3 is TGTGCCAGCAGCCCTCTCGGGACAGGAAACACCGGGGAGCTGTTTTTT. Amino acids: CASSPLGTGNTGELFF.

The V call is TRBV11-2, the J call TRBJ2-5, with 14 bases matching TRBD2. The V gene's germline CDR1 is SGHAT and CDR2 FQNNGV. This CDR3 spans 16 amino acids. Trimming cost V 5 bases and J 4 bases; bases outside gene matches: 6. CDR3 sequence (DNA): TGTGCCAGCAGCCCCGGGACTAGCGGGAGTGGAGAGACCCAGTACTTC. Protein sequence: CASSPGTSGSGETQYF.

Comment on this clone: Within the sample, other DNA sequences also encode this same CDR3. The V and J genes are TRBV9 and TRBJ1-3; the D is unclear. Deletions cut 0 bases from V and 2 bases from J, with 6 bases between. Germline V gene sequence: CDR1 SGDLS, CDR2 YYNGEE. The CDR3 is made up of 14 amino acids. CDR3 amino acids: CASSVAGAGNTIYF. The DNA of the CDR3 is TGTGCCAGCAGCGTAGCCGGGGCTGGAAACACCATATATTTT.